Described below is a single T cell receptor (beta chain) sequence and its context. Its antigen is unidentified. Donors sampled were nominally healthy, though unrecorded immune exposures were likely. The data were taken from a study of cytomegalovirus exposure and HLA in healthy donors. On the study more broadly: Drawn from HLA-typed donors, about 85 million unique TCRs were held in an early data release. Notes on the study in general: Analyses of presence and absence presupposed an approximately uniform sequencing depth across donors. In an earlier analysis, productive rearrangement rates for most beta V segments clustered near 87% or 30%.

Primers included in the PCR were 60 Vbeta and 13 Jbeta primers. TCRdb's copy holds only in-frame clones and misses some; the assay was immunoSEQ multiplex PCR. The sample shows 200,000 to 250,000 clones, about 84% of them seen only once. This TCR was sampled from a human donor in good health. Sequencing was done on a sample of PBMCs.

In DNA, the CDR3 is TGTGCCAGCAGTCAAAGGTCCTGGGGGCGGACTAATGAAAAACTGTTTTTT. This gives the protein CASSQRSWGRTNEKLFF. The V gene is TRBV28, the J gene TRBJ1-4, with TRBD1 as a possible D gene (6 bases). V was shortened by 5 bases and J by 2 bases, with 18 bases between the two germline ends. The germline CDR1 and CDR2 sequences are MDHEN and SYDVKM. The CDR3 contains 17 residues. The full variable domain, with the rest looked up from reference TRBV28 and TRBJ1-4, is DVKVTQSSRYLVKRTGEKVFLECVQDMDHENMFWYRQDPGLGLRLIYFSYDVKMKEKGDIPEGYSVSREKKERFSLILESASTNQTSMYLCASSQRSWGRTNEKLFFGSGTQLSVL.